This TCR beta chain derives from a study of T-cell memory formation after mild COVID-19. Whole-study context: For the most part, TCR clusters were specific to one donor. Overall study results and limits: The appearance of some responding clones in pre-infection memory suggested that cross-reactive memory joined.

J was trimmed by 6 bases and V by 7 bases; bases with no gene match: 8. This CDR3 spans 15 amino acids. For this clonotype: The antigen is undetermined.

TCRdb used MiXCR to reprocess the 5' RACE reads, holding one entry per CDR3 protein. The sample has roughly 100,000 distinct CDR3 sequences; around 12% are singletons. The clonotype originates from an adult woman who had mild COVID-19 (a few samples of this study predate the infection). Cell type and time point are not known. The sample taken for sequencing was PBMCs or a T cell subset sorted from them (not recorded which). This sequence joins TRBV12-3 or TRBV12-4 and TRBJ2-1, with TRBD1 matching over 11 bases. The CDR3 protein is CASIPRTGGFNEQFF. The CDR3 nucleotides are TGTGCCAGCATCCCGCGGACAGGGGGCTTCAATGAGCAGTTCTTC.